This TCR beta chain was observed in a study of blood T cell repertoires in COVID-19. In the study overall: Researchers got acute and convalescent COVID-19 samples from the United States, Italy and Spain. T cells, B-cell-depleted T cells, or PBMCs provided the cDNA or gDNA that served as material.

With 7 bases removed from V and 1 base from J, the gap between germline ends came to 14 bases. Germline V CDR1 and CDR2: MNHEY, SVGAGI. CDR3 length: 15 amino acids. Assignments of participants to cohorts depended upon their own reported clinical history. In the original workflow: Researchers report that nucleated cell counts were estimated from reference gene primer amplification. The protocol was immunoSEQ multiplex PCR, while the TCRdb copy is restricted to in-frame clones and leaves out a portion. V and J calls and clone size follow that table, whereas D and trimming were derived from the DNA. The sample yields some 260,000 clones, around 80% seen once.

Material: PBMCs or T cells enriched from blood (not recorded which). The TCR originated in a man aged 25 to 40 with acute COVID-19. The chain employs TRBV6-5 and TRBJ1-5, with a weak D call TRBD1 (5 bases). The CDR3 DNA sequence: TGTGCCAGCACGGAGGGGAGCATCAGCAATCAGCCCCAGCATTTT. Protein: CASTEGSISNQPQHF.